The text below deals with one T cell receptor (beta chain). Its antigen is currently not known. No base-level quality is on record; no much larger clone is a single base apart. Clipping removes 2 bases from V and 6 bases from J, with 6 as the unmatched junction base count. For CDR1 and CDR2, the germline V gene lists SGHTA and FQGTGA. The CDR3 numbers 15 residues from cysteine through phenylalanine. Kept here is only the CDR3 DNA, which spans 45 bases and is read in frame from base 1. The immunoSEQ Assay, a bias-controlled multiplex PCR, was used to amplify TCRbeta CDR3 regions from genomic DNA. Under the source paper's analysis protocol: The number of nucleated cells in each sample was estimated by amplification of reference gene primers within the assay. Sequence reads were collapsed and filtered to measure the absolute abundance of every unique TCRbeta CDR3 rearrangement. For each sample, productive Simpson clonality was calculated as the square root of Simpson's diversity index across productive rearrangements. TCRdb re-hosts the immuneACCESS table, in-frame sequences only. Its copies lack some clones; in the studies checked, an unresolved V gene accounts for under half of them, and the cause for the rest is not known. That table gives V, J and clone size, and the DNA gave D and trimming. A total of 350,000 or so clones appear in this sample, 80% to 90% of them only once. The ten largest clones take up about 4.2% of the sample.

The data stem from a study of blood T cell repertoires in COVID-19 (dated by TCRdb to about 2020). Background on the whole study: Samples covering the acute and convalescent phases of COVID-19 were provided by collaborators in the United States, Italy and Spain. The prospective study material was composed of cDNA or gDNA derived from T cells, B-cell-depleted T cells, or PBMCs. Deeply sampled blood TCRbeta repertoires from subjects exposed to, actively infected with, or recovered from COVID-19 were included in the dataset. The repertoires were released in a freely available public database meant as a resource for research on the immune response to SARS-CoV-2. Samples were obtained from the ongoing ImmuneRACE study (first 160 participants) and from 950 to 1,500 subjects provided by 6 global collaborators. A de-identified subject ID, COVID-19 status, age in years and sex were almost always included in the sample metadata. Where available, HLA class I and class II types were taken from metadata supplied by the sample provider and were not determined by assay-based typing.

Here is what the overall study found, with its caveats: The quantity of clinical and demographic metadata differed by source and by participant and was supplied without curation.

Enrolling through a virtual design, the prospective study's participants ranged in age from about 18 to 100 years and lived across approximately 25 United States geographic areas. In the prospective study, participants were assigned to cohorts based on the clinical history participants reported in a screening survey and a study questionnaire. In the prospective study, whole blood, serum and a nasopharyngeal or oropharyngeal swab were collected from each participant by mobile phlebotomists. Additional blood draws and questionnaires over an approximately 2-month period could optionally be provided by prospective study participants. Before DNA extraction, prospective study blood samples were shipped either frozen or at room temperature.

Sequenced material: PBMCs or T cells enriched from blood (not recorded which). The chain links TRBV7-3 with TRBJ2-1, with 8 bases aligning to TRBD1. This TCR derives from a woman in her thirties or forties with acute COVID-19. This receptor has the CDR3 CASSLGTGGINEQFF. In nucleotides, the sequence is TGTGCCAGCAGCTTAGGTACAGGGGGTATCAATGAGCAGTTCTTC.